One and the same sample provided the 27 T cell receptor beta chains below, sequenced in a study of graft-versus-host responses after intestinal transplantation. These receptors' antigens are unknown. Assay: immunoSEQ multiplex PCR; the TCRdb copy retains only in-frame clones and omits some. The sample holds some 110,000 clones; approximately 92% are singletons and the top ten take 0.2% to 0.25%. The material sequenced was unstimulated CD4+ T cells sorted from spleen or lymph node cells, taken before transplant. These receptors were obtained from a human donor who was the organ donor for an intestinal transplant.

The chain recombines TRBV7-8 with TRBJ1-2; 7 bases map to TRBD1. CDR3 length: 14 amino acids. Germline V gives CDR1 SGHVS, CDR2 FQNEAQ. The V and J ends lost 0 bases and 3 bases, in that order; junction bases with no gene match: 1. The CDR3 loop is CASSLAGQYYGYTF. The CDR3 DNA reads as TGTGCCAGCAGCTTAGCGGGACAGTACTATGGCTACACCTTC.

The chain joins TRBV28 to TRBJ2-7, with TRBD1 matching over 8 bases. After removal of 5 bases from V and 0 bases from J, the junction contained 12 bases not matched to a gene. The germline CDR1 and CDR2 sequences are MDHEN and SYDVKM. CDR3 size: 17 residues. CDR3 loop: CASSHHDRGSSSYEQYF. CDR3 coding DNA: TGTGCCAGCAGTCACCATGACAGGGGTTCAAGCTCCTACGAGCAGTACTTC.

The chain joins TRBV29-1 to TRBJ2-3, with 14 bases matching TRBD2. CDR1 and CDR2 (germline): SQVTM, ANQGSEA. The V and J ends lost 6 bases and 3 bases, in that order; junction bases with no gene match: 14. The CDR3 consists of 18 residues. The CDR3, as DNA: TGCAGCGTCTGGGGGACTAGCGGGAGAAGCAGGAGAACAGATACGCAGTATTTT. Encoded protein: CSVWGTSGRSRRTDTQYF.

The rearrangement links TRBV7-2 to TRBJ2-2; D unresolved. Germline CDR1 and CDR2: SGHTA and FQGNSA. V shed 8 bases and J shed 3 bases, with 16 bases lying between them. This CDR3 has 15 residues. The CDR3 DNA sequence: TGTGCCAGCTCCAAGAAGCCTAGGGACACCGGGGAGCTGTTTTTT. It yields the protein CASSKKPRDTGELFF. The full variable domain, in which reference TRBV7-2 and TRBJ2-2 provide the parts outside the CDR3, is GAGVSQSPSNKVTEKGKDVELRCDPISGHTALYWYRQSLGQGLEFLIYFQGNSAPDKSGLPSDRFSAERTGGSVSTLTIQRTQQEDSAVYLCASSKKPRDTGELFFGEGSRLTVL.

The V call is TRBV23-1, the J call TRBJ2-5; TRBD2 aligns across 9 bases. The better agreement between TRBJ2-7 and the DNA end casts doubt on the J call. TRBV23-1 is an ORF, with its function uncertain. The CDR3 loop spans 20 amino acids. The CDR3 coding sequence is TGCGCCAGCAGTCAATCGCAGAGGGGGCCCGGACTAGCGCGCCTCTACGAGCAGTACTTC. As protein: CASSQSQRGPGLARLYEQYF.

This clone has just a few counts. The chain couples TRBV6-1 to TRBJ1-1, with D tentatively TRBD1 (5 bases). The CDR3 contains 14 residues. Germline values: CDR1 MNHNS, CDR2 SASEGT. The V end was cut by 6 bases, the J end by 5 bases, with 16 bases between. The CDR3 coding sequence is TGTGCCAGCAGCCCCCCAGGGAAGGAGACTGAAGCTTTCTTT. Amino acids: CASSPPGKETEAFF.

The V and J genes are TRBV5-1 and TRBJ2-3, with TRBD2 matching 12 bases. Germline V gene sequence: CDR1 SGHRS, CDR2 YFSETQ. The CDR3 is made up of 16 amino acids. J lost 4 bases, V lost 6 bases, and 9 bases had no gene match. The CDR3 DNA reads as TGCGCCAGCACATTACTAGCGGGAGGAATCGCAGATACGCAGTATTTT. Amino acids: CASTLLAGGIADTQYF.

J is TRBJ1-3 and V is TRBV5-1; D is unclear. Per germline, CDR1 SGHRS and CDR2 YFSETQ. This CDR3 contains 13 residues. V was cut by 0 bases and J by 4 bases, with 5 bases left in between. CDR3 sequence (DNA): TGCGCCAGCAGCTTGGCGGTAGGAAACACCATATATTTT. Its protein is CASSLAVGNTIYF.

The chain has TRBV9 and TRBJ2-3; 11 bases match TRBD1. Germline-derived CDR1 and CDR2 are SGDLS and YYNGEE. This CDR3 is 15 amino acids long. The ends lost 6 bases at V and 1 base at J; junction bases unmatched: 4. The CDR3 DNA reads as TGTGCCAGCACTCGGACAGGGGGCGGCACAGATACGCAGTATTTT. Translating gives CASTRTGGGTDTQYF.

For the CDR3, the DNA is TGTGCCAGCAGCTATAAGCAGGGTAGCGAGCAGTACTTC. Its translation: CASSYKQGSEQYF. The chain carries TRBV7-3 and TRBJ2-7; a weak D match, TRBD1 (5 bases). The CDR3 covers 13 residues. Germline CDR1 SGHTA, CDR2 FQGTGA. Trimming took 4 bases from V and 6 from J, leaving 13 bases between them.

The chain combines TRBV11-3 with TRBJ2-3; D is ambiguous. The V gene's germline CDR1 is SGHNT and CDR2 YENEEA. Trimming shortened V by 2 bases and J by 3 bases, and 6 bases separated the two germline ends. The CDR3 covers 13 residues. CDR3 residues: CASSLFGTDTQYF. CDR3 DNA: TGTGCCAGCAGCTTATTTGGTACAGATACGCAGTATTTT.

The chain employs TRBV21-1 and TRBJ2-1; the table assigns TRBD1, which was not confirmed against the DNA. TRBV21-1 is a pseudogene segment. The CDR3 has 14 amino acids. The CDR3 DNA is TGTGCCAGCAGCAAAAACAGGGGATACAATGAGCAGTTCTTC. It yields the protein CASSKNRGYNEQFF.

This chain links TRBV20-1 with TRBJ2-7; D perhaps matches TRBD2 (5 bases). Germline V gene data show CDR1 as DFQATT and CDR2 as SNEGSKA (reference sequence). This CDR3 has 10 amino acids. V dropped 5 bases and J dropped 7 bases, with 9 bases sitting between them. CDR3 in DNA: TGCAGTGCTCGAGGGCCTGAGCAGTACTTC. It translates to CSARGPEQYF.

The chain carries TRBV19 and TRBJ2-5; 10 nucleotides match TRBD2. CDR1 is LNHDA, CDR2 SQIVND, per germline (reference sequence). The CDR3 has 14 amino acids. The V gene end was trimmed by 5 bases and the J gene end by 5 bases; junction bases not matched to a gene: 5. The CDR3: CASSAGLAYETQYF. As DNA, the CDR3 is TGTGCCAGTAGTGCGGGACTAGCGTATGAGACCCAGTACTTC.

This chain links TRBV19 with TRBJ2-5, with 10 bases lining up with TRBD2. The CDR3 contains 15 residues. Losses at the gene ends were 9 bases for V and 4 bases for J; bases not matched to a gene: 11. Germline CDR1 reads LNHDA; CDR2 reads SQIVND (reference sequence). The CDR3 sequence: CASGALAGARETQYF. In DNA, the CDR3 is TGTGCCAGCGGCGCCCTAGCGGGGGCCAGAGAGACCCAGTACTTC.

This clone has just one count. This chain connects TRBV30 to TRBJ1-1, with unresolved D. This CDR3 comprises 16 residues. From germline, CDR1 is GTSNPN and CDR2 SVGIG (reference sequence). Trimming removed 1 base at V and 1 base at J, with 16 bases between. In DNA, the CDR3 is TGTGCCTGGAGTGCGCTATTACGGACGGCGAACACTGAAGCTTTCTTT. This gives the protein CAWSALLRTANTEAFF.

The rearrangement links TRBV5-6 to TRBJ1-1; 7 positions match TRBD1. Germline V lookup: CDR1 SGHDT, CDR2 YYEEEE. Unmatched junction bases numbered 5, after V lost 4 bases and J lost 5 bases. The CDR3 is 13 amino acids. CDR3 in amino acids: CASSLGTETEAFF. DNA of the CDR3: TGTGCCAGCAGCCTCGGGACAGAAACTGAAGCTTTCTTT.

The V gene is TRBV25-1, the J gene TRBJ1-1; TRBD1 matches at 7 bases. J lost 0 bases, V lost 4 bases, and 5 bases had no gene match. CDR3 length: 15 residues. Germline values: CDR1 MGHDK, CDR2 SYGVNS. In DNA, the CDR3 is TGTGCCAGCAGTGGAGCCGGACAGGTGAACACTGAAGCTTTCTTT. Its translation is CASSGAGQVNTEAFF.

The V and J genes are TRBV7-2 and TRBJ1-2; D gene uncertain. CDR3 length: 13 residues. V lost 5 bases and J lost 4, with 11 bases in between. Looked up from germline, CDR1 is SGHTA and CDR2 is FQGNSA. This CDR3 is CASSDGPSYGYTF. The CDR3 region has the DNA TGTGCCAGCAGCGACGGGCCGAGCTATGGCTACACCTTC.

This rearrangement joins TRBV6-5 to TRBJ2-1, with a possible D match to TRBD1 (6 bases). The CDR3 extends over 15 amino acids. Germline V CDR1 and CDR2: MNHEY, SVGAGI. V was clipped by 8 bases and J by 2 bases, with 16 bases between them. CDR3 coding DNA: TGTGCCAGCGGATCTACCAGGGGCGCCTACAATGAGCAGTTCTTC. Amino acids: CASGSTRGAYNEQFF.

The chain has TRBV5-4 and TRBJ1-1, with D possibly TRBD1 on 5 matching bases. CDR1 and CDR2 (germline): SGHNT, YYREEE (reference sequence). Trimming shortened V by 4 bases and J by 3 bases, and 10 bases separated the two germline ends. The CDR3 consists of 13 residues. CDR3 protein: CASSQTAYTEAFF. DNA for the CDR3: TGTGCCAGCAGCCAGACAGCCTACACTGAAGCTTTCTTT. Full variable domain (remainder filled in from reference TRBV5-4 and TRBJ1-1): ETGVTQSPTHLIKTRGQQVTLRCSSQSGHNTVSWYQQALGQGPQFIFQYYREEENGRGNFPPRFSGLQFPNYSSELNVNALELDDSALYLCASSQTAYTEAFFGQGTRLTVV.

The J gene is TRBJ1-1, the V gene TRBV10-1; D gene uncertain. CDR3 length: 18 amino acids. Trimming took off 3 bases at V and 2 bases at J, with 22 bases between the two ends. From germline, CDR1 is WNHNN and CDR2 SYGVQD (reference sequence). CDR3 DNA: TGCGCCAGCAGTGACCCCAGAATCCCAAAAATCGTCAACACTGAAGCTTTCTTT. Its protein is CASSDPRIPKIVNTEAFF.

The chain recombines TRBV7-6 with TRBJ2-3; D may correspond to TRBD1 or TRBD2 (6 bases each). Trimming pared 0 bases from V and 2 bases from J, leaving 9 bases between. CDR3 size: 15 residues. The germline V gene encodes CDR1 SGHVS and CDR2 FNYEAQ. CDR3 DNA: TGTGCCAGCAGCTTAGCCGGGGGCTTCACAGATACGCAGTATTTT. This gives the protein CASSLAGGFTDTQYF.

The chain's CDR3 is CASSLGPGQPQHF. The DNA of the CDR3 is TGCGCCAGCAGCTTGGGACCCGGACAGCCCCAGCATTTT. This rearrangement joins TRBV5-1 to TRBJ1-5; the D is unclear. The CDR3 sequence is 13 residues long. V dropped 0 bases and J dropped 7 bases, with 8 bases sitting between them. Germline CDR1 and CDR2: SGHRS and YFSETQ.

This clone turned up a few times. The gene calls are TRBV2 and TRBJ2-1; no clear D gene. CDR1 and CDR2 from the germline V gene are SNHLY and FYNNEI. Between the trimmed V and J ends, which lost 7 bases and 4 bases, there was a span of 5 bases. CDR3 length equals 11 residues. This CDR3 reads CASMVYNEQFF. The CDR3, as DNA: TGTGCCAGCATGGTTTACAATGAGCAGTTCTTC.

On this clone itself: The same CDR3 is also encoded by other DNA sequences in this sample. The chain is built from TRBV9 and TRBJ1-2, with TRBD1 as a possible D gene (5 bases). The CDR3 extends over 13 amino acids. Germline V gene lookup returns CDR1 SGDLS and CDR2 YYNGEE. V lost 3 bases to trimming and J lost 2 bases, with 8 bases between them. The CDR3 bases are TGTGCCAGCAGCGCTGACAGAAACTATGGCTACACCTTC. Amino acids: CASSADRNYGYTF.

This clone was observed a few times. V gene TRBV4-1 combines with J gene TRBJ1-3; D unclear. The CDR3 totals 15 residues. Trimming removed 1 base from V and 2 bases from J, with 9 bases in between. The germline gives CDR1 MGHRA, CDR2 YSYEKL. CDR3 region: CASSQGADPGNTIYF. The DNA of the CDR3 is TGCGCCAGCAGCCAAGGCGCGGACCCTGGAAACACCATATATTTT.